This T cell receptor (beta chain) was captured by sequencing in a study of blood T cell repertoires in COVID-19. As for the study in general: Samples came from the United States, Italy and Spain, spanning acute and convalescent COVID-19.

The repertoire was sequenced with immunoSEQ multiplex PCR; TCRdb's copy has only in-frame clones and lacks some. Here the sample spans roughly 120,000 clones, roughly 80% being singletons. The CDR3 consists of 14 residues. V lost 6 bases, J lost 5 bases, and 13 bases lay in between. Germline loops: CDR1 LNHDA, CDR2 SQIVND (reference sequence). Specimen: peripheral blood. V and J are TRBV19 and TRBJ1-4; D unclear. The clonotype originates from a human donor in a cohort sampled during active COVID-19. CDR3 coding DNA: TGTGCCAGTAGCCGTAAGGGAGGAAATGAAAAACTGTTTTTT. Protein: CASSRKGGNEKLFF.